What follows are 7 T cell receptor beta chains derived from one specimen sequenced in a study of control samples from healthy donors and cancer patients. This table comes from immunoSEQ multiplex PCR, and its TCRdb copy is limited to in-frame clones, with some not included. The table records 170,000 or so clones, more than 90% of them present only once. The specimen was blood. The receptors shown here come from a woman aged 40 to 49 in good health.

The chain combines TRBV6-1 with TRBJ1-1; D not resolved. In germline, CDR1 is MNHNS, CDR2 SASEGT. V was pared by 3 bases and J by 6 bases, with 2 bases between. The CDR3 contains 10 residues. As DNA, the CDR3 is TGTGCCAGCAGTGACGCTGAAGCTTTCTTT. Its protein is CASSDAEAFF.

This chain uses TRBV5-1 with TRBJ1-1; D might be TRBD1 (6 bases). Germline V gives CDR1 SGHRS, CDR2 YFSETQ. The CDR3 runs to 13 residues. V was cut by 7 bases and J by 0 bases, with 10 bases left in between. The CDR3 loop is CASGQSMNTEAFF. DNA for the CDR3: TGCGCCAGCGGACAGTCCATGAACACTGAAGCTTTCTTT.

The chain carries TRBV20-1 and TRBJ2-7; TRBD1 is a possible D gene (7 bases). Germline V gene data show CDR1 as DFQATT and CDR2 as SNEGSKA (reference sequence). The ends were cut back, 3 bases at V and 9 bases at J, with 18 bases in the middle. The CDR3 totals 13 residues. The CDR3, as DNA: TGCAGTGCTAGTCCAGGGGGGATCTTCGGGCAGTACTTC. Translating it yields CSASPGGIFGQYF.

V usage is TRBV4-1 and J usage is TRBJ2-1; 8 nucleotides agree with TRBD2. J gave up 2 bases and V 1 base, and 4 bases lay outside the gene matches. Germline V gene sequence: CDR1 MGHRA, CDR2 YSYEKL. CDR3 length: 16 amino acids. The CDR3 region has the DNA TGCGCCAGCAGCCAAGGGGTGGGACTAGCCTACAATGAGCAGTTCTTC. Amino acids: CASSQGVGLAYNEQFF.

The sample holds one count of this clone. The chain uses TRBV11-2 and TRBJ1-4, with D perhaps TRBD1 (5 bases). Germline V gives CDR1 SGHAT, CDR2 FQNNGV. Trimming shortened V by 6 bases and J by 8 bases, and 13 bases separated the two germline ends. The CDR3 has 13 amino acids. Here the CDR3 DNA reads TGTGCCAGCAGTACGGGGCTCGGGGAAAAACTGTTTTTT. Translation: CASSTGLGEKLFF.

The gene calls are TRBV5-6 and TRBJ1-2; D is uncertain. Germline V gives CDR1 SGHDT, CDR2 YYEEEE. The CDR3 sequence is 13 residues long. The V gene lost 4 bases and the J gene lost 4 bases, with 11 bases spanning the gap. The CDR3 reads CASSRTPSYGYTF. The CDR3 coding sequence is TGTGCCAGCAGCCGGACGCCCTCCTATGGCTACACCTTC.

The chain links TRBV7-6 to TRBJ2-1; D assignment may be TRBD1 or TRBD2 (7 bases each). Trimming cost V 0 bases and J 8 bases, with 11 bases left between them. The CDR3 is 14 amino acids. Germline lookup yields CDR1 SGHVS and CDR2 FNYEAQ. CDR3 in amino acids: CASSLAGGGHEQFF. The DNA of the CDR3 is TGTGCCAGCAGCTTAGCGGGAGGGGGCCATGAGCAGTTCTTC.